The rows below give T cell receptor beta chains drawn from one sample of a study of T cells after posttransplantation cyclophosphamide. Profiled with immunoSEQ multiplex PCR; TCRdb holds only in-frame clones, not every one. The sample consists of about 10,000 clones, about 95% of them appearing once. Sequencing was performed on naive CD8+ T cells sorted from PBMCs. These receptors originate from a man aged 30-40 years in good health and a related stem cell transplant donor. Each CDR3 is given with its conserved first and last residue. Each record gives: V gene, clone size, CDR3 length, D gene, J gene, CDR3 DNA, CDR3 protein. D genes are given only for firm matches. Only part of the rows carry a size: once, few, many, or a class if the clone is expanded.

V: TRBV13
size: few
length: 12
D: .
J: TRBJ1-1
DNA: TGTGCCAGCAGCCTCAGGGTAACTGAAGCTTTCTTT
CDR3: CASSLRVTEAFF

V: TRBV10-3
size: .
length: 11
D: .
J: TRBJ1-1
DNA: TGTGCCATCAGTGTACAGGGAGTAGCTTTCTTT
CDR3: CAISVQGVAFF

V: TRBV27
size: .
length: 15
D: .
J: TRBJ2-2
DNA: TGTGCCAGCAGTTTATCAAGAGTCGGGTCCGGGGAGCTGTTTTTT
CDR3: CASSLSRVGSGELFF

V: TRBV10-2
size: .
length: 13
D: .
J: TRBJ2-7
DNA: TGCGCCAGCAGGGATACAGGGACCTACGAGCAGTACTTC
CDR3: CASRDTGTYEQYF

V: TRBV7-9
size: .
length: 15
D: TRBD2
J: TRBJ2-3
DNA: TGTGCCAGCAGCTCGACTAGCGGGGGACGAGATACGCAGTATTTT
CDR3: CASSSTSGGRDTQYF

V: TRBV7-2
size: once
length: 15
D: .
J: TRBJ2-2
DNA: TGTGCCAGCAGCTTATGGGGCTTGAACACCGGGGAGCTGTTTTTT
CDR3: CASSLWGLNTGELFF

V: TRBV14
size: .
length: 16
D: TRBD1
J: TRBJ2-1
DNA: TGTGCCAGCAGCCCCGCCCCAGACAGGGGCTACAATGAGCAGTTCTTC
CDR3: CASSPAPDRGYNEQFF

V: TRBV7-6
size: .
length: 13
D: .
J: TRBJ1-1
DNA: TGTGCCAGCAGCTCGGACAGCGGCACTGAAGCTTTCTTT
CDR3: CASSSDSGTEAFF

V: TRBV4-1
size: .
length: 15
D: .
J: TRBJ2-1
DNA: TGCGCCAGCAGCCAACCAGATGATTCCTACAATGAGCAGTTCTTC
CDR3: CASSQPDDSYNEQFF

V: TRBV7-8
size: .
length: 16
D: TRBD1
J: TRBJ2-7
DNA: TGTGCCAGCAGCTTAGCCCCCCGGGACAGGGATGGCGAGCAGTACTTC
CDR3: CASSLAPRDRDGEQYF

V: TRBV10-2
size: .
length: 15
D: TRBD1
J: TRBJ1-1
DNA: TGCGCCAGCAGTGAGACGGACTCAGGGGGCACTGAAGCTTTCTTT
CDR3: CASSETDSGGTEAFF

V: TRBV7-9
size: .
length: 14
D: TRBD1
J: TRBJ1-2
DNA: TGTGCCAGCAGTTACGGACAGGCGAACTATGGCTACACCTTC
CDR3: CASSYGQANYGYTF

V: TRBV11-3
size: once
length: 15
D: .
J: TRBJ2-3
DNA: TGTGCCAGCAGCTTAGAGAGTGAGGGGGCAGATACGCAGTATTTT
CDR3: CASSLESEGADTQYF

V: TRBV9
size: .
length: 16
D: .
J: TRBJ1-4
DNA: TGTGCCAGCAGCGTGGGGGACACTCTTTCGCCTGAAAAACTGTTTTTT
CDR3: CASSVGDTLSPEKLFF

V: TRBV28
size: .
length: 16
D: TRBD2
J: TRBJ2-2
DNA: TGTGCCAGCAGCCGCCTTACTGGGGGGGACACCGGGGAGCTGTTTTTT
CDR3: CASSRLTGGDTGELFF

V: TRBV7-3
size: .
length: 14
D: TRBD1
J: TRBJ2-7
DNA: TGTGCCAGCAGGTCTACCGGGACAGACTACGAGCAGTACTTC
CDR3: CASRSTGTDYEQYF

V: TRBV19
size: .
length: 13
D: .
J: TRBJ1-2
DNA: TGTGCCAGTAGTATGGGGGGGAACTATGGCTACACCTTC
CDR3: CASSMGGNYGYTF

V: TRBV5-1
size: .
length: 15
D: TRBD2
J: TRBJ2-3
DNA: TGCGCCAGCAGCTTAGGACTAGCGGGGGGGGATACGCAGTATTTT
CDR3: CASSLGLAGGDTQYF

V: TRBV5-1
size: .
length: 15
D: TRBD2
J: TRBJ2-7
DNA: TGCGCCAGCAGCGTAGGGACTAGCGGAGCTTACGAGCAGTACTTC
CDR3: CASSVGTSGAYEQYF

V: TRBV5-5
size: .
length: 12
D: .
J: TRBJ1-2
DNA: TGTGCCAGCGGGGAGGGGCACTATGGCTACACCTTC
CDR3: CASGEGHYGYTF

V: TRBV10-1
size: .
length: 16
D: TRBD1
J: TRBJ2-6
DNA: TGCGCCAGCACCGGGACAGGACCCCCTGGGGCCAACGTCCTGACTTTC
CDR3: CASTGTGPPGANVLTF

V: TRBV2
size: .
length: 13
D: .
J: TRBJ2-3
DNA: TGTGCCAGCAAGGGGCTCGGCACAGATACGCAGTATTTT
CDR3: CASKGLGTDTQYF

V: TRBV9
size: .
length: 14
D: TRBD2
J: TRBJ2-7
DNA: TGTGCCAGCAGCGGGGGACTAGCGGGGGACGAGCAGTACTTC
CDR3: CASSGGLAGDEQYF

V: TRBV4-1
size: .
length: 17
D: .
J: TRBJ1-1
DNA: TGCGCCAGCAGCCAAGATGGTCAGGGATTCGTGAACACTGAAGCTTTCTTT
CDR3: CASSQDGQGFVNTEAFF

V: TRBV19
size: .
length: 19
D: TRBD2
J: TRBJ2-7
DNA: TGTGCCAGTAGTACCTCGACAGGGTGGCTAGCGGGGGGCTCCTACGAGCAGTACTTC
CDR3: CASSTSTGWLAGGSYEQYF

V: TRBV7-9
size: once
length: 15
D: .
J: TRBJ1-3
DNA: TGTGCCAGCAGCCCCCCGGGGGTTTCTGGAAACACCATATATTTT
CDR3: CASSPPGVSGNTIYF

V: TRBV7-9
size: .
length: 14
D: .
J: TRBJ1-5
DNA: TGTGCCAGCAGCTTAGATTCAGGGGTGCAGCCCCAGCATTTT
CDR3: CASSLDSGVQPQHF

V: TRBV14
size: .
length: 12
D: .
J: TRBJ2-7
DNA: TGTGCCAGCAGCCTAACGGGGTACGAGCAGTACTTC
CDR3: CASSLTGYEQYF

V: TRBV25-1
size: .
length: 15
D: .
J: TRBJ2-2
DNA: TGTGCCAGCAGTCCGACAGCGCGAAGCACCGGGGAGCTGTTTTTT
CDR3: CASSPTARSTGELFF

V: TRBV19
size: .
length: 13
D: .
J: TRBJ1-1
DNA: TGTGCCAGTAGTAAAGGCGGGAACACTGAAGCTTTCTTT
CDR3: CASSKGGNTEAFF

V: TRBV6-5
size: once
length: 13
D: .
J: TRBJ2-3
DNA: TGTGCCAGCAGTCTCTCTAGCACAGATACGCAGTATTTT
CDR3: CASSLSSTDTQYF

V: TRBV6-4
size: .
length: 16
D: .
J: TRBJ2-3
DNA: TGTGCCAGCGGTGGACCCGACAGGCTTGGCACAGATACGCAGTATTTT
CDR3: CASGGPDRLGTDTQYF

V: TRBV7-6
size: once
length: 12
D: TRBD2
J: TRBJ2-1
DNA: TGTGCCAGCAGCTCGACTAGCATTGAGCAGTTCTTC
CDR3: CASSSTSIEQFF

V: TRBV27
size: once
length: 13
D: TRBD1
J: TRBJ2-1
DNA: TGTGCCAGCGCGGACAGGGGGTACAATGAGCAGTTCTTC
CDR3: CASADRGYNEQFF

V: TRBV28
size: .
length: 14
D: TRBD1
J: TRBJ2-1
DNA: TGTGCCAGCAGTTTAGGGGCAGGGGGCGATGAGCAGTTCTTC
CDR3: CASSLGAGGDEQFF